These 16 T cell receptor beta chains were all obtained from the same sample, sequenced in a study of blood T cells in healthy people across ages. A second roughly 7 to 12 cycle PCR used barcoded and J-beta primers. Via MiXCR, TCRdb re-called the 5' RACE reads, giving one row per CDR3 protein. The sample contains about a million distinct CDR3 sequences, more than 30% of which appear only once. The sequenced material came from blood. The source of these receptors is a man aged 18 to 30 in good health.

The CDR3 DNA is TGTGCCAGCAGCCCCCGGGACAGGGCTTTCTACGAGCAGTACTTC. Protein: CASSPRDRAFYEQYF. This chain uses TRBV14 with TRBJ2-7; 9 positions match TRBD1. Losses at the gene ends were 4 bases for V and 3 bases for J; bases not matched to a gene: 7. CDR3 length equals 15 residues. Germline CDR1 and CDR2: SGHDN and FVKESK.

The chain combines TRBV6-6 with TRBJ2-3; D is unresolved. V was shortened by 3 bases and J by 4 bases, with 5 bases between the two germline ends. CDR3 size: 12 residues. The germline V gene encodes CDR1 MNHNY and CDR2 SVGAGI (reference sequence). CDR3 amino acids: CASSYLSDTQYF. The CDR3 region has the DNA TGTGCCAGCAGTTATCTGTCAGATACGCAGTATTTT.

The chain is built from TRBV7-2 and TRBJ1-3, with D unclear. The CDR3 has 15 amino acids. The V gene's germline CDR1 is SGHTA and CDR2 FQGNSA. V dropped 3 bases and J dropped 0 bases, with 9 bases sitting between them. The CDR3 region has the DNA TGTGCCAGCAGCTTCGGTCCCAGCTCTGGAAACACCATATATTTT. Translation: CASSFGPSSGNTIYF.

This rearrangement joins TRBV7-9 to TRBJ1-1; perhaps TRBD1 as D (6 bases). The germline V and J ends were trimmed by 5 bases and 11 bases, with 18 bases remaining between them. The CDR3 has 13 residues. Germline V gene lookup returns CDR1 SEHNR and CDR2 FQNEAQ (reference sequence). The CDR3 region is CASSEPGELEAFF. The CDR3 DNA sequence: TGTGCCAGCAGCGAACCAGGGGAACTGGAGGCTTTCTTT.

This clonotype was picked up a small number of times. V usage is TRBV20-1 and J usage is TRBJ1-2; D is unclear. The CDR3 covers 10 residues. With 6 bases removed from V and 4 bases from J, the gap between germline ends came to 6 bases. Germline V CDR1 and CDR2: DFQATT, SNEGSKA (reference sequence). The CDR3 loop reads CSAYGYGYTF. In DNA form, the CDR3 reads TGCAGTGCATATGGCTATGGCTACACCTTC.

The genes are TRBV9 and TRBJ1-1, with D unresolved. This CDR3 is 14 amino acids long. The germline gives CDR1 SGDLS, CDR2 YYNGEE. Trimming removed 0 bases at V and 3 bases at J, with 9 bases between. The CDR3 nucleotides read TGTGCCAGCAGCGTAGAGGCGAGGGACACTGAAGCTTTCTTT. Encoded protein: CASSVEARDTEAFF.

The table lists this clonotype with a few counts. This chain joins TRBV29-1 and TRBJ2-3; either TRBD1 or TRBD2 may supply D (5 bases each). Looked up from germline, CDR1 is SQVTM and CDR2 is ANQGSEA. V lost 3 bases, J lost 4 bases, and 14 bases lay in between. There are 14 residues in the CDR3. The CDR3 DNA sequence: TGCAGCGTTGAGGGACGCCAATTGGCAGATACGCAGTATTTT. Translated, it gives CSVEGRQLADTQYF.

V usage is TRBV2 and J usage is TRBJ1-1; TRBD1 aligns across 8 bases. Looked up from germline, CDR1 is SNHLY and CDR2 is FYNNEI. The CDR3 is made up of 15 amino acids. The V gene end was trimmed by 2 bases and the J gene end by 5 bases; junction bases not matched to a gene: 7. CDR3 bases: TGTGCCAGCAGTGAAAGCGGACAGGGAAGGACTGAAGCTTTCTTT. Translating it yields CASSESGQGRTEAFF.

This clonotype was picked up one time. The chain links TRBV7-2 to TRBJ1-1; 7 positions agree with TRBD1. The J segment lost 7 bases and the V segment lost 5 bases, leaving 10 bases of the junction unmatched. The CDR3 is made up of 14 amino acids. Germline CDR1 SGHTA, CDR2 FQGNSA. This CDR3 is CASSREGTALEAFF. The CDR3 region has the DNA TGTGCCAGCAGCAGGGAAGGGACAGCACTTGAAGCTTTCTTT.

Concerning this clonotype: The junction differs from germline at one of its ends, possibly a read error. The chain uses TRBV2 and TRBJ2-3, with D perhaps TRBD1 (6 bases). The CDR3 covers 14 residues. Germline V gene sequence: CDR1 SNHLY, CDR2 FYNNEI. The CDR3 sequence is CASSQQGATGTQYF. CDR3 DNA: TGTGCCAGCAGTCAACAGGGAGCGACAGGTACGCAGTATTTT.

This clonotype was detected only a few times. The chain uses TRBV4-3 and TRBJ1-5; no clear D gene. Germline values: CDR1 LGHNA, CDR2 YSLEER. The V end lost 0 bases, the J end lost 0 bases, and 18 bases lay between the germline ends. The CDR3 covers 19 residues. The CDR3 nucleotides read TGCGCCAGCAGCCAAGATCTGGGGTACAGATCTTATAGCAATCAGCCCCAGCATTTT. Protein: CASSQDLGYRSYSNQPQHF.

As concerns this clonotype: An end of the junction does not agree with germline; a read error may underlie this. The chain combines TRBV7-9 with TRBJ2-3; 9 bases match TRBD2. The CDR3 covers 15 residues. Per germline, CDR1 SEHNR and CDR2 FQNEAQ (reference sequence). The CDR3 protein is CANSARGTSLDTQYF. Written as DNA, the CDR3 is TGTGCCAACAGCGCTAGGGGGACTAGCCTAGATACGCAGTATTTT.

This clonotype was detected ten times or more. V gene TRBV29-1 combines with J gene TRBJ2-1; 8 nucleotides match TRBD2. In germline, CDR1 is SQVTM, CDR2 ANQGSEA. The CDR3 spans 13 residues. V was clipped by 6 bases and J by 2 bases; unmatched bases: 3. This CDR3 is CSVTGGAYNEQFF. DNA for the CDR3: TGCAGCGTAACCGGGGGGGCCTACAATGAGCAGTTCTTC.

This chain links TRBV25-1 with TRBJ1-2, with D unclear. The V end was cut by 1 base, the J end by 11 bases, with 17 bases between. This CDR3 contains 14 residues. Germline V lookup: CDR1 MGHDK, CDR2 SYGVNS. This chain's CDR3 is CASSESAGLWGYTF. The CDR3 coding sequence is TGTGCCAGCAGTGAATCAGCAGGTCTTTGGGGATACACCTTC.

This rearrangement joins TRBV4-3 to TRBJ2-1; no reliable D call. Germline CDR1 and CDR2: LGHNA and YSLEER. The V end lost 3 bases, the J end lost 6 bases, and 9 bases lay between the germline ends. There are 13 residues in the CDR3. CDR3 sequence: CASSHDSTNEQFF. CDR3 nucleotides: TGCGCCAGCAGCCACGACTCTACCAATGAGCAGTTCTTC.

The chain has TRBV3-1 and TRBJ2-7; D gene unclear. The CDR3 spans 16 residues. CDR1 and CDR2 from the germline V gene are LGHDT and YNNKEL (reference sequence). V was shortened by 1 base and J by 3 bases, with 16 bases between the two germline ends. This CDR3 is CASSQATRSSGYEQYF. DNA of the CDR3: TGTGCCAGCAGCCAAGCAACTCGGTCCTCCGGCTACGAGCAGTACTTC.